Listed below are T cell receptor beta chains from one sample, sequenced in a study of early T cells in non-severe SARS-CoV-2 infection. MiXCR, run by TCRdb on the 5' RACE reads, gives a single entry per CDR3 protein. The data show about 59,000 distinct CDR3 sequences, with over 10% seen just once and almost 9.5% held by the top ten. The material was whole blood, obtained at baseline. These receptors all come from an adult who was a healthcare worker with PCR-confirmed SARS-CoV-2 infection or an uninfected control (not recorded which). The CDR3 runs from the conserved cysteine through the conserved F or W. The order of the fields is clone size, CDR3 length, D gene, J gene, V gene, CDR3 DNA, CDR3 protein. A D gene is named only where the DNA matches it firmly. Rows may omit the clone size; those that give it use once, few, many or a size class.

abundance: few; len: 17; d_gene: TRBD1; j_gene: TRBJ2-2; v_gene: TRBV7-2; CDR3nt: TGTGCCAGCAGCTTAGTTGGGACAGGGGGCGCCGCCGGGGAGCTGTTTTTT; CDR3aa: CASSLVGTGGAAGELFF
abundance: -; len: 17; d_gene: TRBD1; j_gene: TRBJ1-5; v_gene: TRBV6-6; CDR3nt: TGTGCCAGCAGTTACTCGGGCAGGGGGTATAGCAATCAGCCCCAGCATTTT; CDR3aa: CASSYSGRGYSNQPQHF
abundance: few; len: 16; d_gene: TRBD1; j_gene: TRBJ1-4; v_gene: TRBV18; CDR3nt: TGTGCCAGCTCACCCTTGACAGGGCCAACTAATGAAAAACTGTTTTTT; CDR3aa: CASSPLTGPTNEKLFF
abundance: few; len: 14; d_gene: -; j_gene: TRBJ1-5; v_gene: TRBV7-9; CDR3nt: TGTGCCAGCAGCTTAGCGTCCAGCAATCAGCCCCAGCATTTT; CDR3aa: CASSLASSNQPQHF
abundance: -; len: 15; d_gene: -; j_gene: TRBJ2-5; v_gene: TRBV6-1; CDR3nt: TGTGCCAGCAGTGAAGCCGGGCCTACGGGAGAGACCCAGTACTTC; CDR3aa: CASSEAGPTGETQYF
abundance: -; len: 12; d_gene: -; j_gene: TRBJ2-5; v_gene: TRBV15; CDR3nt: TGTGCCACCAGCAGACAGTTCGAGACCCAGTACTTC; CDR3aa: CATSRQFETQYF
abundance: -; len: 15; d_gene: -; j_gene: TRBJ2-7; v_gene: TRBV28; CDR3nt: TGTGCCAGCAGTTTTGTTAGGGGGCTAGCGGGTGAGCAGTACTTC; CDR3aa: CASSFVRGLAGEQYF
abundance: many; len: 15; d_gene: -; j_gene: TRBJ1-5; v_gene: TRBV10-3; CDR3nt: TGTGCCATCAGTGAGTCCGATGGGGGGATTCAGCCCCAGCATTTT; CDR3aa: CAISESDGGIQPQHF
abundance: -; len: 15; d_gene: -; j_gene: TRBJ1-4; v_gene: TRBV11-2; CDR3nt: TGTGCCAGCAGCTTAGGTTACTCACCGGGGGAAAAACTGTTTTTT; CDR3aa: CASSLGYSPGEKLFF
abundance: -; len: 16; d_gene: TRBD2; j_gene: TRBJ2-7; v_gene: TRBV6-5; CDR3nt: TGTGCCAGCAGTTACCTTAACAAGGGAGGGTCCTACGAGCAGTACTTC; CDR3aa: CASSYLNKGGSYEQYF
abundance: few; len: 17; d_gene: -; j_gene: TRBJ1-2; v_gene: TRBV12-3/TRBV12-4; CDR3nt: TGTGCCAGCAGTTTAGCGATTACACTACAACCCAACTATGGCTACACCTTC; CDR3aa: CASSLAITLQPNYGYTF
abundance: few; len: 17; d_gene: -; j_gene: TRBJ2-3; v_gene: TRBV6-6; CDR3nt: TGTGCCAGCAGCCTCCTTGGAGGGGGACTTAGCACAGATACGCAGTATTTT; CDR3aa: CASSLLGGGLSTDTQYF
abundance: few; len: 15; d_gene: -; j_gene: TRBJ2-7; v_gene: TRBV14; CDR3nt: TGTGCCAGCAGCCTCCTAGGAGGGGGCGCCTACGAGCAGTACTTC; CDR3aa: CASSLLGGGAYEQYF
abundance: -; len: 11; d_gene: -; j_gene: TRBJ1-3; v_gene: TRBV6-5; CDR3nt: TGTGCCAGCATTCTGGGAAACACCATATATTTT; CDR3aa: CASILGNTIYF
abundance: many; len: 15; d_gene: TRBD2; j_gene: TRBJ2-5; v_gene: TRBV20-1; CDR3nt: TGCAGTGCCCCCTCTAGCGGGGGGGCCCCAGAGACCCAGTACTTC; CDR3aa: CSAPSSGGAPETQYF
abundance: -; len: 15; d_gene: -; j_gene: TRBJ2-5; v_gene: TRBV7-7; CDR3nt: TGTGCTAGCAGCTTAGGGAGCGGACATCAAGAGACCCAGTACTTC; CDR3aa: CASSLGSGHQETQYF
abundance: few; len: 16; d_gene: -; j_gene: TRBJ1-1; v_gene: TRBV10-2; CDR3nt: TGCGCCAGCAGTGAGTTAGGGACGGGATCCGTCACTGAAGCTTTCTTT; CDR3aa: CASSELGTGSVTEAFF
abundance: few; len: 15; d_gene: -; j_gene: TRBJ2-3; v_gene: TRBV6-6; CDR3nt: TGTGCCAGCAGTTATGGCGGGACGAGCACAGATACGCAGTATTTT; CDR3aa: CASSYGGTSTDTQYF
abundance: -; len: 13; d_gene: -; j_gene: TRBJ2-3; v_gene: TRBV20-1; CDR3nt: TGCAGTGCTAGAGAGACAGGCACAGATACGCAGTATTTT; CDR3aa: CSARETGTDTQYF
abundance: many; len: 14; d_gene: TRBD1; j_gene: TRBJ2-1; v_gene: TRBV7-9; CDR3nt: TGTGCCAGCAGCCCCCAGGACAGGCGAAATGAGCAGTTCTTC; CDR3aa: CASSPQDRRNEQFF
abundance: -; len: 13; d_gene: TRBD1; j_gene: TRBJ2-1; v_gene: TRBV7-9; CDR3nt: TGTGCCAGCAGGTTTTCAGGGGGCAATGAGCAGTTCTTC; CDR3aa: CASRFSGGNEQFF
abundance: few; len: 12; d_gene: -; j_gene: TRBJ1-6; v_gene: TRBV7-2; CDR3nt: TGTGCCAGCAGCCACAGTAATTCACCCCTCCACTTT; CDR3aa: CASSHSNSPLHF
abundance: few; len: 19; d_gene: TRBD1; j_gene: TRBJ1-4; v_gene: TRBV6-2/TRBV6-3; CDR3nt: TGTGCCAGCAGTTACGCCTCCGACAGGGCCCTCCCGCGAAATGAAAAACTGTTTTTT; CDR3aa: CASSYASDRALPRNEKLFF
abundance: -; len: 13; d_gene: -; j_gene: TRBJ1-5; v_gene: TRBV7-6; CDR3nt: TGTGCCAGCAGCTTGGGACTAAATCAGCCCCAGCATTTT; CDR3aa: CASSLGLNQPQHF
abundance: -; len: 13; d_gene: -; j_gene: TRBJ1-4; v_gene: TRBV20-1; CDR3nt: TGCAGTGCTAGTAGACGGGACAATGAAAAACTGTTTTTT; CDR3aa: CSASRRDNEKLFF
abundance: few; len: 15; d_gene: -; j_gene: TRBJ2-2; v_gene: TRBV27; CDR3nt: TGTGCCAGCAGAACCGGGCACGCGAACACCGGGGAGCTGTTTTTT; CDR3aa: CASRTGHANTGELFF
abundance: -; len: 13; d_gene: -; j_gene: TRBJ1-5; v_gene: TRBV19; CDR3nt: TGTGCCATTAGTACCGAAACAGGGCCGCCCCAGCATTTT; CDR3aa: CAISTETGPPQHF
abundance: -; len: 16; d_gene: -; j_gene: TRBJ2-2; v_gene: TRBV20-1; CDR3nt: TGCAGTGCCCCCCACGGGACGGCAGAGAACACCGGGGAGCTGTTTTTT; CDR3aa: CSAPHGTAENTGELFF
abundance: few; len: 14; d_gene: -; j_gene: TRBJ2-2; v_gene: TRBV20-1; CDR3nt: TGCAGTGCCGCAGGACCGCGGGGCACCGGGGAGCTGTTTTTT; CDR3aa: CSAAGPRGTGELFF
abundance: -; len: 12; d_gene: -; j_gene: TRBJ2-7; v_gene: TRBV5-1; CDR3nt: TGCGCCAGCAGCTTCGGGGTATACGAGCAGTACTTC; CDR3aa: CASSFGVYEQYF
abundance: -; len: 15; d_gene: -; j_gene: TRBJ1-5; v_gene: TRBV6-1; CDR3nt: TGTGCCACCCGAGCCGGAGGGTACAGCAATCAGCCCCAGCATTTT; CDR3aa: CATRAGGYSNQPQHF
abundance: few; len: 15; d_gene: -; j_gene: TRBJ2-3; v_gene: TRBV16; CDR3nt: TGTGCCAGCAGCAATTACGGACTAAACCCCGATACGCAGTATTTT; CDR3aa: CASSNYGLNPDTQYF
abundance: -; len: 15; d_gene: -; j_gene: TRBJ1-1; v_gene: TRBV5-8; CDR3nt: TGTGCCAGCAGCCCATTCGGACGGGTGAACACTGAAGCTTTCTTT; CDR3aa: CASSPFGRVNTEAFF
abundance: -; len: 15; d_gene: TRBD1; j_gene: TRBJ1-3; v_gene: TRBV2; CDR3nt: TGTGCCAGCAGCGGAGACAGGGGCTCTGGAAACACCATATATTTT; CDR3aa: CASSGDRGSGNTIYF
abundance: many; len: 15; d_gene: TRBD1; j_gene: TRBJ1-1; v_gene: TRBV10-2; CDR3nt: TGCGCCAGCCTGGAACCCACGACAGGGGCCACTGAAGCTTTCTTT; CDR3aa: CASLEPTTGATEAFF
abundance: few; len: 11; d_gene: -; j_gene: TRBJ2-1; v_gene: TRBV7-2; CDR3nt: TGTGCCAGCAGCTTAGGCGGAGGGTGGTTCTTC; CDR3aa: CASSLGGGWFF
abundance: few; len: 15; d_gene: -; j_gene: TRBJ1-2; v_gene: TRBV20-1; CDR3nt: TGCAGTGCCCCTAGGGGGGACCCCTTTAACTATGGCTACACCTTC; CDR3aa: CSAPRGDPFNYGYTF
abundance: -; len: 12; d_gene: -; j_gene: TRBJ1-6; v_gene: TRBV27; CDR3nt: TGTGCCACCGGAGAAAATAATTCACCCCTCCACTTT; CDR3aa: CATGENNSPLHF
abundance: many; len: 17; d_gene: TRBD1; j_gene: TRBJ1-1; v_gene: TRBV5-1; CDR3nt: TGCGCCAGCAGCTTGGAAGGGACAGGGGGCATTAGCACTGAAGCTTTCTTT; CDR3aa: CASSLEGTGGISTEAFF
abundance: few; len: 15; d_gene: TRBD1; j_gene: TRBJ1-1; v_gene: TRBV28; CDR3nt: TGTGCCAGCAGCCTAGGGGGCACAGGGGGCACTGAAGCTTTCTTT; CDR3aa: CASSLGGTGGTEAFF
abundance: once; len: 15; d_gene: -; j_gene: TRBJ2-1; v_gene: TRBV2; CDR3nt: TGTGCCAGCAGGTCAAGGGAAGGTAACTACAATGAGCAGTTCTTC; CDR3aa: CASRSREGNYNEQFF
abundance: medium-sized; len: 11; d_gene: -; j_gene: TRBJ2-7; v_gene: TRBV6-9; CDR3nt: TGTGCCAGCAGTGGGGGGACGGGGCCCTACTTC; CDR3aa: CASSGGTGPYF
abundance: few; len: 14; d_gene: TRBD2; j_gene: TRBJ2-7; v_gene: TRBV6-2/TRBV6-3; CDR3nt: TGTGCCAGCACCGCCAGCGGGAGAAGCAACGAGCAGTACTTC; CDR3aa: CASTASGRSNEQYF
abundance: few; len: 13; d_gene: -; j_gene: TRBJ1-2; v_gene: TRBV27; CDR3nt: TGTGCCAGTCATTCCAGCGGGTTTTATGGCTACACCTTC; CDR3aa: CASHSSGFYGYTF
abundance: -; len: 15; d_gene: TRBD2; j_gene: TRBJ2-2; v_gene: TRBV27; CDR3nt: TGTGCCAGCAGTACGGGACTAGGCGCGACCGGGGAGCTGTTTTTT; CDR3aa: CASSTGLGATGELFF
abundance: many; len: 12; d_gene: TRBD1; j_gene: TRBJ1-1; v_gene: TRBV20-1; CDR3nt: TGCAGTGCTCTCACAGGGGGCACTGAAGCTTTCTTT; CDR3aa: CSALTGGTEAFF
abundance: few; len: 16; d_gene: -; j_gene: TRBJ1-3; v_gene: TRBV6-2/TRBV6-3; CDR3nt: TGTGCCAGCAGTTACTCAGGACGCTCCTCTGGAAACACCATATATTTT; CDR3aa: CASSYSGRSSGNTIYF
abundance: few; len: 14; d_gene: -; j_gene: TRBJ2-5; v_gene: TRBV4-3; CDR3nt: TGCGCCAGCAGCCAGAAGTTATTCAAAGAGACCCAGTACTTC; CDR3aa: CASSQKLFKETQYF
abundance: few; len: 15; d_gene: TRBD1; j_gene: TRBJ1-2; v_gene: TRBV11-1; CDR3nt: TGTGCCAGCAGCTCCCGGACAGGGGGGGACTATGGCTACACCTTC; CDR3aa: CASSSRTGGDYGYTF
abundance: -; len: 15; d_gene: TRBD2; j_gene: TRBJ2-1; v_gene: TRBV27; CDR3nt: TGTGCCAGCAGTTTAGCGGGAGGGCCATTCGATGAGCAGTTCTTC; CDR3aa: CASSLAGGPFDEQFF
abundance: few; len: 15; d_gene: -; j_gene: TRBJ1-5; v_gene: TRBV19; CDR3nt: TGTGCCAGTAGTCTCCTCTTGACGGGCAATCAGCCCCAGCATTTT; CDR3aa: CASSLLLTGNQPQHF
abundance: -; len: 13; d_gene: TRBD2; j_gene: TRBJ2-3; v_gene: TRBV10-3; CDR3nt: TGTGCCATCGGTAGCGGGAGGGGAGATACGCAGTATTTT; CDR3aa: CAIGSGRGDTQYF
abundance: many; len: 17; d_gene: TRBD2; j_gene: TRBJ2-7; v_gene: TRBV12-3/TRBV12-4; CDR3nt: TGTGCCAGCAGTTCCGGGACTAGCGGGAGGTCACACTACGAGCAGTACTTC; CDR3aa: CASSSGTSGRSHYEQYF
abundance: -; len: 19; d_gene: TRBD1; j_gene: TRBJ2-1; v_gene: TRBV24-1; CDR3nt: TGTGCCACCAGTGATCCCCGGGACAGGGTTCCCCGCTCCTACAATGAGCAGTTCTTC; CDR3aa: CATSDPRDRVPRSYNEQFF
abundance: few; len: 15; d_gene: -; j_gene: TRBJ1-6; v_gene: TRBV2; CDR3nt: TGTGCCAGCAGGGCAGGGAGCTCCTATAATTCACCCCTCCACTTT; CDR3aa: CASRAGSSYNSPLHF
abundance: many; len: 13; d_gene: -; j_gene: TRBJ1-5; v_gene: TRBV3-1; CDR3nt: TGTGCCAGCAGCCAAGAGGCTGGTCAGCCCCAGCATTTT; CDR3aa: CASSQEAGQPQHF
abundance: -; len: 14; d_gene: -; j_gene: TRBJ2-7; v_gene: TRBV5-1; CDR3nt: TGCGCCAGCAGCGGGCCTCCGAGGTATTACGAGCAGTACTTC; CDR3aa: CASSGPPRYYEQYF